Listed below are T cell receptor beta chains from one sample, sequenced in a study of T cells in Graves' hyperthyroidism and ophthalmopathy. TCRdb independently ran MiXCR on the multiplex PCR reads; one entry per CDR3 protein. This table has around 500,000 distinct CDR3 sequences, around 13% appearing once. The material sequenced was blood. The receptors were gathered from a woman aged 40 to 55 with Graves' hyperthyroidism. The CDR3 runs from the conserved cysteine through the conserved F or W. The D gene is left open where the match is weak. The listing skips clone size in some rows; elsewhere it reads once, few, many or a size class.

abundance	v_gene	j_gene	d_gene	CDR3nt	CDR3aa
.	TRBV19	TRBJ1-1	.	TGTGCCAGTAGTAGGGAGGGGAGCTACACTGAAGCTTTCTTT	CASSREGSYTEAFF
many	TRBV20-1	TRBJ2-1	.	TGCAGTGCTAGAGGGCGGGATTCCTACAATGAGCAGTTCTTC	CSARGRDSYNEQFF
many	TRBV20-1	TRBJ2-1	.	TGCAGTGCTACGCAATCTTACAATGAGCAGTTCTTC	CSATQSYNEQFF
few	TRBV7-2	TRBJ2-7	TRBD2	TGTGCCAGCAGCTTGACTAGCGGGGGTACCTACGAGCAGTACTTC	CASSLTSGGTYEQYF
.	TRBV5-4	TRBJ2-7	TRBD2	TGTGCCAGCAGCGCAGCGGGAGGAAGGAACGAGCAGTACTTC	CASSAAGGRNEQYF
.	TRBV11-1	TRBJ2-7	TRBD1	TGTGCCAGCAGCATGACAGGGACGGGGTACGAGCAGTACTTC	CASSMTGTGYEQYF
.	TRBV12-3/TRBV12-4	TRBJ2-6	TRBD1	TGTGCCAGCAGTTTAATTTGGGACAGGGTTAGCTCTGGGGCCAACGTCCTGACTTTC	CASSLIWDRVSSGANVLTF
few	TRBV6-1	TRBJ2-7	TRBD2	TGTGCCACGTCGGGACTAGCGGGCCTGCAATACTACGAGCAGTACTTC	CATSGLAGLQYYEQYF
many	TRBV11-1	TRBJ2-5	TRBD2	TGTGCCAGCAGCTTAAATTCGGGAGGGGCCAGCGGGGGCCAGTACTTC	CASSLNSGGASGGQYF
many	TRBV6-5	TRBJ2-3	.	TGTGCCAGCAGTTACTCGATCAGCAGAACCTCAACTTACACAGATACGCAGTATTTT	CASSYSISRTSTYTDTQYF
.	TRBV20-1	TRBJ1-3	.	TGCAGTGCTATGCGCCCGGATTCCCTCCCCCCCTCTGGAAACACCATATATTTT	CSAMRPDSLPPSGNTIYF
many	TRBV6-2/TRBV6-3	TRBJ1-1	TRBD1	TGTGCCAGCAGTTACGAGGGGACAGGGGCGAACACTGAAGCTTTCTTT	CASSYEGTGANTEAFF
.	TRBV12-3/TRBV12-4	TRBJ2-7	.	TGTGCCAGCAGTTTCGTCGGTGCCACGGCGTCAGGGGTCGAGCAGTACTTC	CASSFVGATASGVEQYF
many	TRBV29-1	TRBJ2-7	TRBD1	TGCAGCGTAGGCGGAGGGACAGGGGGCTACGAGCAGTACTTC	CSVGGGTGGYEQYF
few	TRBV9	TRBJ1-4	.	TGTGCCAGCAGCGTAGGGGATCTCGACGAAAAACTGTTTTTT	CASSVGDLDEKLFF
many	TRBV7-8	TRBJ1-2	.	TGTGCCAGCAGCTTAGCGTCAGACTATGGCTACACCTTC	CASSLASDYGYTF
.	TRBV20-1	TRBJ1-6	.	TGCAGTGCCCGGGCTCAGGATAATTCACCCCTCCACTTT	CSARAQDNSPLHF
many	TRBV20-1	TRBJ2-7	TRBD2	TGCAGTGCTAGCAGGACTAGCGGGGCCTACGAGCAGTACTTC	CSASRTSGAYEQYF
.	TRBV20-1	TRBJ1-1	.	TGCAGTGCTAGGGGGGGTCAGCCCGAAGGGCACACTGAAGCTTTCTTT	CSARGGQPEGHTEAFF
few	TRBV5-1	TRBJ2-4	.	TGCGCCAGCAGCTTGGTCGCCAGAGTAGCCAAAAACATTCAGTACTTC	CASSLVARVAKNIQYF
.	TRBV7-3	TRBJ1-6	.	TGTGCCAGCAGCTTAGATGCCAGGGTGGATTCACCCCTCCACTTT	CASSLDARVDSPLHF
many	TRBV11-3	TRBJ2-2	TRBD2	TGTGCCAGCAGCCCCCTGACCCTCAGCGGGAAGCCCGGGGAGCTGTTTTTT	CASSPLTLSGKPGELFF
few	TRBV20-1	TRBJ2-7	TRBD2	TGCAGTGCTAGCCGGGGCGGCGGGAGCTCCTACGAGCAGTACTTC	CSASRGGGSSYEQYF
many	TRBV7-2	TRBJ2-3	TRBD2	TGTGCCAGCAGCACAAGGACTAGCTTGGAAGCAGATACGCAGTATTTT	CASSTRTSLEADTQYF
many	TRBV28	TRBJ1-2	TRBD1	TGTGCCAGCAGTTCCGGGACAGGGGGCTATGGCTACACCTTC	CASSSGTGGYGYTF
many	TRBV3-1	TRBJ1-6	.	TGTGCCAGCAGCCAAGGGACAGCTAATTCACCCCTCCACTTT	CASSQGTANSPLHF
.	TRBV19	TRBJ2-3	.	TGTGCCAGTAGTATTCAGGCGGGACCAGATACGCAGTATTTT	CASSIQAGPDTQYF